This entry features one T cell receptor beta chain sequence. The sample comes from a study of blood T cell repertoires in COVID-19. The CDR3 loop spans 15 amino acids. Trimming took 7 bases from V and 0 from J, leaving 13 bases between them. CDR1 and CDR2 (germline): LNHDA, SQIVND (reference sequence). Method: immunoSEQ multiplex PCR; TCRdb's copy keeps in-frame clones and lacks some. The table lists under 150,000 clones, approximately 83% of them singletons, with more than 3.5% in the top ten. The sample consisted of peripheral blood. This TCR came from a woman aged 55-70 years with acute or convalescent COVID-19. The genes are TRBV19 and TRBJ2-1, with D maybe TRBD2 (6 bases). CDR3 in DNA: TGTGCCAGTAAAAGGGAGGTGGGCTCCTACAATGAGCAGTTCTTC. It specifies CASKREVGSYNEQFF.